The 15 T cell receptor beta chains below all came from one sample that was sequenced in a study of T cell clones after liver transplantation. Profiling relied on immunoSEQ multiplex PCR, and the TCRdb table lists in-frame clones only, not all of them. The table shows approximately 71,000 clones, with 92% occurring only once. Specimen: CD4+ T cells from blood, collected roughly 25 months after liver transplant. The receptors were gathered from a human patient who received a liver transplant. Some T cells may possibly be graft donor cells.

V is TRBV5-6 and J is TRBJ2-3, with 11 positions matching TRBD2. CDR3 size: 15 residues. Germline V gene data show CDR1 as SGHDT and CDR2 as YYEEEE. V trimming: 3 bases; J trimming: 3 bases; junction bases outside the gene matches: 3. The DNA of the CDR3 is TGTGCCAGCAGCTCCGGGACTAGCGGTACAGATACGCAGTATTTT. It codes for CASSSGTSGTDTQYF.

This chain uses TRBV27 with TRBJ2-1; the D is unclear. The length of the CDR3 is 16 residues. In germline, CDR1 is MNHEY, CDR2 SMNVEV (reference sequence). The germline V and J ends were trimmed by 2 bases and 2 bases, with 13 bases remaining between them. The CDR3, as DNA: TGTGCCAGCAGTTTACTCGTAAATGGCCCCTACAATGAGCAGTTCTTC. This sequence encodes CASSLLVNGPYNEQFF.

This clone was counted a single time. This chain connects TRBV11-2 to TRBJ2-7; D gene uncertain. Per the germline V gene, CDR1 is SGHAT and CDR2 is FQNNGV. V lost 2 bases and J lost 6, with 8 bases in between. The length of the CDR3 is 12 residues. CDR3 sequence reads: CASSLSSLEQYF. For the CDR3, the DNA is TGTGCCAGCAGCTTATCTAGTCTCGAGCAGTACTTC.

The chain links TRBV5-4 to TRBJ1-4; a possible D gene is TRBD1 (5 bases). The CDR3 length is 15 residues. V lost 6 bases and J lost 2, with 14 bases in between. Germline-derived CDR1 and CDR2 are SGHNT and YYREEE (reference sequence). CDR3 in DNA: TGTGCCAGCACCACTTACGGGGGGACTAATGAAAAACTGTTTTTT. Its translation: CASTTYGGTNEKLFF.

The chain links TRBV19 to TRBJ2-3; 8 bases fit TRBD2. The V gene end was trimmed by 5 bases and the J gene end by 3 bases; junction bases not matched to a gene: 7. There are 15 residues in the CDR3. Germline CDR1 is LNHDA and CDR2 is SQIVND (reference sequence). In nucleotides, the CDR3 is TGTGCCAGTAGTTTGAGCGGGAGTAGTACAGATACGCAGTATTTT. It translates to CASSLSGSSTDTQYF.

This CDR3 reads CASRSVGYEQYF. The CDR3 nucleotides read TGCGCCAGCAGGAGCGTAGGGTACGAGCAGTACTTC. This chain links TRBV23-1 with TRBJ2-7, with no clear D. TRBV23-1 is an ORF, with its function uncertain. V lost 6 bases, J lost 4 bases, and 10 bases lay in between. The CDR3 has 12 residues.

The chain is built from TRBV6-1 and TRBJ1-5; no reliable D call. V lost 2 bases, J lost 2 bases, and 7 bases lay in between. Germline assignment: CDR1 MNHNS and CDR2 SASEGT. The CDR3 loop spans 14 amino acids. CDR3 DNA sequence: TGTGCCAGCAGTGAAACGTGGGGCAATCAGCCCCAGCATTTT. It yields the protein CASSETWGNQPQHF.

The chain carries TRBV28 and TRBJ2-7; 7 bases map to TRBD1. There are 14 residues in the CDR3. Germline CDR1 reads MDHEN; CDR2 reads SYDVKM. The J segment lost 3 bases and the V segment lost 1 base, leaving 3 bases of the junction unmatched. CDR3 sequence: CASSLSHRGYEQYF. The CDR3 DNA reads TGTGCCAGCAGTTTATCCCACAGGGGCTACGAGCAGTACTTC.

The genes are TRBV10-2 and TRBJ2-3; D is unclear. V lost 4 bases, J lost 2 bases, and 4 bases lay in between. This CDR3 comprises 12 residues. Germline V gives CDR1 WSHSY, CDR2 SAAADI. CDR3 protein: CASSVNTDTQYF. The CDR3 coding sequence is TGCGCCAGCAGTGTAAACACAGATACGCAGTATTTT.

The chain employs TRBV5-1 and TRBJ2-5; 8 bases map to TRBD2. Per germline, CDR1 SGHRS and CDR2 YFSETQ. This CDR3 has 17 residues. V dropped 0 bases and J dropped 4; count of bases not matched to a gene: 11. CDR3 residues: CASSLVVSGTMGETQYF. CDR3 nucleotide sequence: TGCGCCAGCAGCTTGGTTGTTAGCGGGACTATGGGAGAGACCCAGTACTTC.

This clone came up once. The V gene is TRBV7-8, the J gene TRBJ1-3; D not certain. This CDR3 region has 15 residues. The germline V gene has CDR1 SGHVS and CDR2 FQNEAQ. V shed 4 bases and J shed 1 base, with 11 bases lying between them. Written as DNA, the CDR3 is TGTGCCAGCAGCTCCCAGGATTCTTCTGGAAACACCATATATTTT. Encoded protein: CASSSQDSSGNTIYF.

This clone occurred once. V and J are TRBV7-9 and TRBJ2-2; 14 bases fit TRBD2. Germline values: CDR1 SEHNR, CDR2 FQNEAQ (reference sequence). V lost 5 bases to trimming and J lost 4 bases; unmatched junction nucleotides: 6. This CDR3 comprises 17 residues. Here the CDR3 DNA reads TGTGCCAGCAGCCTCCTGACTAGCGGGAGGGCCACCGGGGAGCTGTTTTTT. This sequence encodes CASSLLTSGRATGELFF.

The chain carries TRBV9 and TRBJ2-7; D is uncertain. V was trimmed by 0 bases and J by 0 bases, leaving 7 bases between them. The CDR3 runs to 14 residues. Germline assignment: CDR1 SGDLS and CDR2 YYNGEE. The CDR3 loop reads CASSVDQDSYEQYF. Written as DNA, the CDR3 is TGTGCCAGCAGCGTAGATCAGGACTCCTACGAGCAGTACTTC. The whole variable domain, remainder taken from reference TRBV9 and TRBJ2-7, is DSGVTQTPKHLITATGQRVTLRCSPRSGDLSVYWYQQSLDQGLQFLIQYYNGEERAKGNILERFSAQQFPDLHSELNLSSLELGDSALYFCASSVDQDSYEQYFGPGTRLTVT.

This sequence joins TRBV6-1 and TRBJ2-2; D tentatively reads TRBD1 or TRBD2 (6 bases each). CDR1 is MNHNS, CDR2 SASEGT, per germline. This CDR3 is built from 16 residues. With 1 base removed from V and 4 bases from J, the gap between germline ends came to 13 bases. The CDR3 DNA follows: TGTGCCAGCAGTGAAGTGCCTGGAGGGGGCACCGGGGAGCTGTTTTTT. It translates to CASSEVPGGGTGELFF.

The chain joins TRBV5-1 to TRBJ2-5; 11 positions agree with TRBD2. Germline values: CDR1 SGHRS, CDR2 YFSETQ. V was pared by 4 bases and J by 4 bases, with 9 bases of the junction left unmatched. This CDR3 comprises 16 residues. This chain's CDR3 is CASSKGLAEWGETQYF. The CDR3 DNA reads TGCGCCAGCAGCAAGGGACTAGCGGAGTGGGGAGAGACCCAGTACTTC.